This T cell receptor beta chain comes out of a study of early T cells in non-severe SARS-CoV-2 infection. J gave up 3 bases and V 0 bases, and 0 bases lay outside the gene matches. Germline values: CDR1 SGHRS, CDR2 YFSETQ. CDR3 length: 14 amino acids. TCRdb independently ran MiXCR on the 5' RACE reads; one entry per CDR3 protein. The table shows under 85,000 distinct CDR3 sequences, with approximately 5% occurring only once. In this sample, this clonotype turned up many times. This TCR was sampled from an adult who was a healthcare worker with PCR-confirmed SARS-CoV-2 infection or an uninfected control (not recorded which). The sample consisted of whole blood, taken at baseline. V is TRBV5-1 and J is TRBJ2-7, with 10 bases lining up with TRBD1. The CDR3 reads CASSLGTGGYEQYF. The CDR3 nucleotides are TGCGCCAGCAGCTTGGGGACAGGGGGCTACGAGCAGTACTTC.